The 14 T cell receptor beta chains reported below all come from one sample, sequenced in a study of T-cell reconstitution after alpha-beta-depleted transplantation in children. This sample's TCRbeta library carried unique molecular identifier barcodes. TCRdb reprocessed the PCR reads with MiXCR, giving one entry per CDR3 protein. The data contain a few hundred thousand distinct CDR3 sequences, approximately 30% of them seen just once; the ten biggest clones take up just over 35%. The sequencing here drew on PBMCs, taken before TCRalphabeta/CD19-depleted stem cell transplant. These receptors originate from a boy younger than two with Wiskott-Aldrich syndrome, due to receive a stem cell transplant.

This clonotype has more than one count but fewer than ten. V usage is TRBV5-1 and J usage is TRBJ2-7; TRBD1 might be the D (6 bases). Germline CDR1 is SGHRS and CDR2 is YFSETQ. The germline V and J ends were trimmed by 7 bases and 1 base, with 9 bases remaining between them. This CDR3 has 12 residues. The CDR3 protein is CASQGGSYEQYF. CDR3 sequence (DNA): TGCGCCAGCCAAGGGGGATCCTACGAGCAGTACTTC.

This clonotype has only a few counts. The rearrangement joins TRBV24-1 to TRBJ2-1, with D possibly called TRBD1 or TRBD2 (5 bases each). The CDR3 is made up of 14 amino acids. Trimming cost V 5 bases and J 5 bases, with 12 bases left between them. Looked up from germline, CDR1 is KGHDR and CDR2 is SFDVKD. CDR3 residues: CATSAAGSDNEQFF. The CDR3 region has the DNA TGTGCCACCAGTGCTGCAGGGAGCGACAATGAGCAGTTCTTC.

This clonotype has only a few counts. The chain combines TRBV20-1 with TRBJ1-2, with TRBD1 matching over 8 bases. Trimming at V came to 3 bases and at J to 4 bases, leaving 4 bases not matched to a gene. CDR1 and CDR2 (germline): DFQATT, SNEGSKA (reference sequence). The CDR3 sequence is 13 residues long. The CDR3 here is CSARDRVTYGYTF. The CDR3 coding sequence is TGCAGTGCTAGGGACAGGGTTACCTATGGCTACACCTTC.

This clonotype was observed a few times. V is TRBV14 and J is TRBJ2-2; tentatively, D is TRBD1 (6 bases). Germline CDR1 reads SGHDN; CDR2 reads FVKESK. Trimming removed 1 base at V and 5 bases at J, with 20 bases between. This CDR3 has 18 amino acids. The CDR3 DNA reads TGTGCCAGCAGCCAAGCCGGCTACAGGGCGAGATTTACCGGGGAGCTGTTTTTT. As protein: CASSQAGYRARFTGELFF.

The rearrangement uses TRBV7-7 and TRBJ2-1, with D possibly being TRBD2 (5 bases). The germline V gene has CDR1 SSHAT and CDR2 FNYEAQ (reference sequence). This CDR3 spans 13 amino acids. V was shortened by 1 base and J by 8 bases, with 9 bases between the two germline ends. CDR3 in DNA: TGTGCCAGCAGCTTAGGGGGAGAGGATGAGCAGTTCTTC. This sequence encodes CASSLGGEDEQFF.

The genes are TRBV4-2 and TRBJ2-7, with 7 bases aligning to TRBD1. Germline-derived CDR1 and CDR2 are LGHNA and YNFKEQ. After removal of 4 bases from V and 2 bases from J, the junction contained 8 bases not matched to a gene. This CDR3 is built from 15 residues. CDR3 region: CASSLGTALTYEQYF. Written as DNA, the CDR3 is TGTGCCAGCAGCCTGGGGACAGCCTTAACCTACGAGCAGTACTTC.

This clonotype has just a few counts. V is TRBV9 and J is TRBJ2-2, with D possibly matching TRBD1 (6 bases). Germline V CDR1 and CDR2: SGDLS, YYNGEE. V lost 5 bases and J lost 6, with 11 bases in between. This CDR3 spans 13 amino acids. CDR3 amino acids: CASSARGSGELFF. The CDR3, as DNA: TGTGCCAGCAGTGCTAGGGGGTCCGGGGAGCTGTTTTTT.

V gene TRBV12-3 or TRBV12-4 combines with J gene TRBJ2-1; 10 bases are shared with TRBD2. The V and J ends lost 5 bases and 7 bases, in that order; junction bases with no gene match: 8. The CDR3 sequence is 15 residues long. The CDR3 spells CASSPFGLAANEQFF. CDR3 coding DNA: TGTGCCAGCAGTCCCTTCGGACTAGCGGCTAATGAGCAGTTCTTC.

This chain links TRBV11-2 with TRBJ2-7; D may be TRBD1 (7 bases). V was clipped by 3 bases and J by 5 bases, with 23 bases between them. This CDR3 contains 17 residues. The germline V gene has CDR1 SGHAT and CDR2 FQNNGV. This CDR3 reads CASSLLAGETGRNEQYF. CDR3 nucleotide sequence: TGTGCCAGCAGCTTGTTAGCAGGAGAGACAGGGAGGAACGAGCAGTACTTC. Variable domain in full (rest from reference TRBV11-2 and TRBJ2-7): EAGVAQSPRYKIIEKRQSVAFWCNPISGHATLYWYQQILGQGPKLLIQFQNNGVVDDSQLPKDRFSAERLKGVDSTLKIQPAKLEDSAVYLCASSLLAGETGRNEQYFGPGTRLTVT.

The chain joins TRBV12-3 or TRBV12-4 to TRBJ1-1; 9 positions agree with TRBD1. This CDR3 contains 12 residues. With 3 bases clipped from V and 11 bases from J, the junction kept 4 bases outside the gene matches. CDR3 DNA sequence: TGTGCCAGCAGTTTTGACAGGGGGTGGGCTTTCTTT. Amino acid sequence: CASSFDRGWAFF.

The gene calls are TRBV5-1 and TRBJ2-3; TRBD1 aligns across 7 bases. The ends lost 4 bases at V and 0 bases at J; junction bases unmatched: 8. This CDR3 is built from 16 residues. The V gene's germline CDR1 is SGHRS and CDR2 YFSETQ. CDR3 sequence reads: CASSEQGTISTDTQYF. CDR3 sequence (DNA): TGCGCCAGCAGCGAACAGGGGACAATAAGCACAGATACGCAGTATTTT.

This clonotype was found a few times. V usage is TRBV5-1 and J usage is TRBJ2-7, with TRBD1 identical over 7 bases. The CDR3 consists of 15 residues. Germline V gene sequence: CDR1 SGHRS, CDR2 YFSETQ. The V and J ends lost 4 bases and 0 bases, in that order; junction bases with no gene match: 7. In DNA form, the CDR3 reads TGCGCCAGCAGCCGGGACAGTTCGAACTCCTACGAGCAGTACTTC. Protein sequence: CASSRDSSNSYEQYF.

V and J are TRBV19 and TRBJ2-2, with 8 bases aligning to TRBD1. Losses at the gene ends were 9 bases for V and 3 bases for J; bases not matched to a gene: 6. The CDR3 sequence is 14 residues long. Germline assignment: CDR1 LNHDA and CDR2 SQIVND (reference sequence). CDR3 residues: CARTGGEDTGELFF. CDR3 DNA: TGTGCCAGAACAGGGGGAGAGGACACCGGGGAGCTGTTTTTT.

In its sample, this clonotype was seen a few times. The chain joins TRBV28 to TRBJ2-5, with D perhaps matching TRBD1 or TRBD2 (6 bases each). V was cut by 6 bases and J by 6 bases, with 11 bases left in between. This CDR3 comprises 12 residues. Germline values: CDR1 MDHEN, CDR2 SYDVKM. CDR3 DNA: TGTGCCAGCAGCACAGGGAGGAAGACCCAGTACTTC. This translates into CASSTGRKTQYF.